This TCR beta chain was profiled in a study of T cells in Graves' hyperthyroidism and ophthalmopathy. Study-level points and caveats: Among thyroid clonotypes expanded above 0.001, most also appeared in blood.

The CDR3 has 15 residues. Losses at the gene ends were 6 bases for V and 4 bases for J; bases not matched to a gene: 6. Germline values: CDR1 MDHEN, CDR2 SYDVKM. TCR beta CDR3 regions were amplified from RNA transcripts. Initially, a first-round RT-PCR of the TCR CDR3 employed the HTBI primer set. TCRdb re-derived calls from the multiplex PCR reads in MiXCR, one entry per CDR3 protein. Of nearly 250,000 distinct CDR3 sequences detected, 16% appear once; the ten largest clones hold approximately 30%. This clonotype was detected many times. Its antigen remains unidentified. A single base separates this from a much larger clone, so it may be a read error.

The chain combines TRBV28 with TRBJ2-7, with 13 bases identical to TRBD2. The sample comprised blood. The origin of this receptor is a woman between 18 and 29 years old with Graves' ophthalmopathy. The CDR3 loop reads CASSRLAGGCYEQYF. The CDR3 coding sequence is TGTGCCAGCAGCCGACTAGCGGGGGGCTGTTACGAGCAGTACTTC.